Listed here is a single T cell receptor beta chain. This entry belongs to a study of blood T cell repertoires in COVID-19. Study context: Sites in the United States, Italy and Spain provided acute and convalescent COVID-19 samples. The analysed material was cDNA or gDNA that came from T cells, B-cell-depleted T cells, or PBMCs.

In the source study's methods: Scientists estimated how many nucleated cells there were by amplifying reference gene primers. Repertoires were generated with immunoSEQ multiplex PCR, while TCRdb's copy carries only in-frame clones and drops some. V, J and clone size are taken as reported in that table, and D and trimming were inferred from the DNA itself. The data contain around 180,000 clones, over 75% of them singletons. The sequenced sample was peripheral blood. This receptor was obtained from a man between 65 and 79 years old with active or convalescent COVID-19.

The CDR3 is CASSPAGTGVGGYTF. For the CDR3, the DNA is TGTGCCAGCAGTCCTGCCGGGACAGGGGTCGGTGGCTACACCTTC. This chain links TRBV2 with TRBJ1-2; 10 bases are shared with TRBD1. Trimming cost V 5 bases and J 7 bases; bases outside gene matches: 10. The CDR3 runs to 15 residues. Germline CDR1 is SNHLY and CDR2 is FYNNEI.